Listed below are T cell receptor beta chains from one sample, sequenced in a study of CD8 T cells in ankylosing spondylitis. TCRdb re-called the 5' RACE reads through MiXCR, storing one row per CDR3 protein. The top ten hold 13% to 15% of the sample, which has some 150,000 distinct CDR3 sequences, roughly 44% seen once. The source material was synovial fluid, either unsorted or a sorted T cell fraction (not recorded which). The source of these receptors is a male donor with ankylosing spondylitis. The CDR3 runs from the conserved cysteine through the conserved F or W. A D gene is named only where the DNA matches it firmly. Clone size, where shown, is once, few, many, or a class for clones that have expanded.

CDR3 protein: CASSTPEGYTF; CDR3 DNA: TGTGCCAGCAGTACCCCGGAAGGCTACACCTTC; V gene: TRBV6-6; J gene: TRBJ1-2; clone size: .; D gene: .
CDR3 protein: CASSVRRGEDRDYGYTF; CDR3 DNA: TGTGCCAGCAGTGTCCGAAGGGGGGAGGACAGAGACTATGGCTACACCTTC; V gene: TRBV6-1; J gene: TRBJ1-2; clone size: few; D gene: .
CDR3 protein: CASSQDEEWGAGGYTF; CDR3 DNA: TGCGCCAGCAGCCAAGATGAGGAGTGGGGGGCGGGGGGCTACACCTTC; V gene: TRBV4-1; J gene: TRBJ1-2; clone size: .; D gene: .
CDR3 protein: CASSNTENTEAFF; CDR3 DNA: TGTGCCAGCAGTAATACAGAGAACACTGAAGCTTTCTTT; V gene: TRBV6-6; J gene: TRBJ1-1; clone size: .; D gene: .
CDR3 protein: CASSDYRETGEQYF; CDR3 DNA: TGTGCCAGCAGTGATTACAGGGAAACGGGGGAGCAGTACTTC; V gene: TRBV2; J gene: TRBJ2-7; clone size: .; D gene: .
CDR3 protein: CASSQDGRGYYEQYF; CDR3 DNA: TGCGCCAGCAGCCAAGATGGCAGGGGGTATTACGAGCAGTACTTC; V gene: TRBV4-3; J gene: TRBJ2-7; clone size: .; D gene: TRBD1
CDR3 protein: CASSHRTGGTEAFF; CDR3 DNA: TGTGCCAGCAGCCACCGGACAGGGGGCACTGAAGCTTTCTTT; V gene: TRBV7-9; J gene: TRBJ1-1; clone size: .; D gene: TRBD1
CDR3 protein: CASSPGGGWTMNTEAFF; CDR3 DNA: TGTGCCAGCAGCCCTGGGGGGGGCTGGACGATGAACACTGAAGCTTTCTTT; V gene: TRBV7-9; J gene: TRBJ1-1; clone size: .; D gene: .
CDR3 protein: CASSRDNNQPQHF; CDR3 DNA: TGTGCCAGCAGCCGGGACAACAATCAGCCCCAGCATTTT; V gene: TRBV7-2; J gene: TRBJ1-5; clone size: few; D gene: .
CDR3 protein: CASSLEGQPQHF; CDR3 DNA: TGTGCCAGCAGCTTGGAGGGTCAGCCCCAGCATTTT; V gene: TRBV5-6; J gene: TRBJ1-5; clone size: .; D gene: .
CDR3 protein: CASSLDAYQPQHF; CDR3 DNA: TGTGCCAGCAGCCTCGACGCGTATCAGCCCCAGCATTTT; V gene: TRBV6-1; J gene: TRBJ1-5; clone size: .; D gene: .
CDR3 protein: CASSLESVGRNNSPLHF; CDR3 DNA: TGTGCCAGCAGCTTAGAATCTGTCGGTAGAAATAATTCACCCCTCCACTTT; V gene: TRBV7-8; J gene: TRBJ1-6; clone size: few; D gene: .
CDR3 protein: CASSPGQGRTEAFF; CDR3 DNA: TGTGCCAGCAGCCCGGGACAGGGTCGAACTGAAGCTTTCTTT; V gene: TRBV5-1; J gene: TRBJ1-1; clone size: many; D gene: TRBD1
CDR3 protein: CSAKKKGGWGNEQFF; CDR3 DNA: TGCAGTGCTAAGAAGAAGGGGGGGTGGGGAAATGAGCAGTTCTTC; V gene: TRBV20-1; J gene: TRBJ2-1; clone size: .; D gene: .
CDR3 protein: CASSYGGDVYEQYF; CDR3 DNA: TGTGCCAGCAGTTACGGGGGAGACGTTTACGAGCAGTACTTC; V gene: TRBV6-5; J gene: TRBJ2-7; clone size: few; D gene: .
CDR3 protein: CASSLTITANTGELFF; CDR3 DNA: TGTGCCAGCAGCCTCACAATCACCGCGAACACCGGGGAGCTGTTTTTT; V gene: TRBV7-7; J gene: TRBJ2-2; clone size: few; D gene: .
CDR3 protein: CASSQDPRAGYTF; CDR3 DNA: TGTGCCAGCAGCCAAGATCCCAGGGCGGGCTACACCTTC; V gene: TRBV14; J gene: TRBJ1-2; clone size: .; D gene: .
CDR3 protein: CASSPADRESEKLFF; CDR3 DNA: TGTGCCAGCAGCCCAGCGGACAGGGAGTCAGAAAAACTGTTTTTT; V gene: TRBV3-1; J gene: TRBJ1-4; clone size: .; D gene: TRBD1
CDR3 protein: CASSLVVLSPLHF; CDR3 DNA: TGCGCCAGCAGCTTGGTAGTCCTTTCACCCCTCCACTTT; V gene: TRBV5-1; J gene: TRBJ1-6; clone size: .; D gene: .
CDR3 protein: CASSEGAGNQPQHF; CDR3 DNA: TGTGCCAGCAGTGAGGGGGCTGGCAATCAGCCCCAGCATTTT; V gene: TRBV6-1; J gene: TRBJ1-5; clone size: .; D gene: .
CDR3 protein: CASSLIFWRGEVDTQYF; CDR3 DNA: TGCGCCAGCAGCTTGATCTTTTGGCGGGGGGAGGTGGATACGCAGTATTTT; V gene: TRBV5-1; J gene: TRBJ2-3; clone size: .; D gene: TRBD2
CDR3 protein: CASMAGNRQSRPDTQYF; CDR3 DNA: TGCGCCAGCATGGCGGGTAACAGGCAATCACGGCCAGATACGCAGTATTTT; V gene: TRBV5-1; J gene: TRBJ2-3; clone size: .; D gene: .
CDR3 protein: CASSALKPSGKNIQYF; CDR3 DNA: TGTGCCAGCAGTGCCCTAAAACCTAGCGGGAAAAACATTCAGTACTTC; V gene: TRBV28; J gene: TRBJ2-4; clone size: few; D gene: TRBD2
CDR3 protein: CASSLSPPGQNSYNEQFF; CDR3 DNA: TGTGCCAGCAGTTTATCTCCCCCAGGACAGAACTCCTACAATGAGCAGTTCTTC; V gene: TRBV27; J gene: TRBJ2-1; clone size: few; D gene: .
CDR3 protein: CASSLGSQPQHF; CDR3 DNA: TGTGCCAGCAGCCTTGGTAGTCAGCCCCAGCATTTT; V gene: TRBV7-9; J gene: TRBJ1-5; clone size: many; D gene: .
CDR3 protein: CASSYYGGREQYF; CDR3 DNA: TGTGCCAGCAGTTATTATGGGGGGCGCGAGCAGTACTTC; V gene: TRBV6-6; J gene: TRBJ2-7; clone size: .; D gene: .
CDR3 protein: CASSLALGEVVWAYNEQFF; CDR3 DNA: TGTGCCAGCAGCTTAGCTTTGGGGGAAGTAGTCTGGGCTTACAATGAGCAGTTCTTC; V gene: TRBV7-8; J gene: TRBJ2-1; clone size: few; D gene: .
CDR3 protein: CASSGYERGGGETQYF; CDR3 DNA: TGTGCCAGCAGTGGATACGAGCGGGGGGGCGGTGAGACCCAGTACTTC; V gene: TRBV6-1; J gene: TRBJ2-5; clone size: .; D gene: TRBD2
CDR3 protein: CASSLTETGGEEEAFF; CDR3 DNA: TGTGCCAGCAGCTTAACCGAGACAGGGGGCGAAGAGGAAGCTTTCTTT; V gene: TRBV7-9; J gene: TRBJ1-1; clone size: .; D gene: TRBD1
CDR3 protein: CASSLRERESSYNEQFF; CDR3 DNA: TGCGCCAGCAGCCTCAGGGAGCGGGAGTCTTCCTACAATGAGCAGTTCTTC; V gene: TRBV5-1; J gene: TRBJ2-1; clone size: .; D gene: TRBD2
CDR3 protein: CSVEGGTGPRDYGYTF; CDR3 DNA: TGCAGCGTTGAAGGGGGGACGGGGCCGCGGGACTATGGCTACACCTTC; V gene: TRBV29-1; J gene: TRBJ1-2; clone size: .; D gene: .
CDR3 protein: CSVRTGESYEQYF; CDR3 DNA: TGCAGCGTGCGGACTGGGGAATCCTACGAGCAGTACTTC; V gene: TRBV29-1; J gene: TRBJ2-7; clone size: many; D gene: .
CDR3 protein: CASSLDSGRTGELFF; CDR3 DNA: TGTGCCAGCAGCTTAGACTCAGGACGGACCGGGGAGCTGTTTTTT; V gene: TRBV7-9; J gene: TRBJ2-2; clone size: .; D gene: .
CDR3 protein: CASSRQARTGELFF; CDR3 DNA: TGTGCCAGCAGCCGACAGGCCCGCACCGGGGAGCTGTTTTTT; V gene: TRBV12-3/TRBV12-4; J gene: TRBJ2-2; clone size: few; D gene: .
CDR3 protein: CASSPGTGESNQPQHF; CDR3 DNA: TGTGCCAGCAGCCCTGGGACAGGGGAAAGCAATCAGCCCCAGCATTTT; V gene: TRBV7-9; J gene: TRBJ1-5; clone size: .; D gene: TRBD1
CDR3 protein: CASSSQEMWATEAFF; CDR3 DNA: TGTGCCAGCAGCTCCCAGGAGATGTGGGCCACTGAAGCTTTCTTT; V gene: TRBV7-9; J gene: TRBJ1-1; clone size: .; D gene: .
CDR3 protein: CASRQGAEAFF; CDR3 DNA: TGTGCCAGCAGACAGGGGGCCGAAGCTTTCTTT; V gene: TRBV6-5; J gene: TRBJ1-1; clone size: .; D gene: TRBD1
CDR3 protein: CSVVRAYEQYF; CDR3 DNA: TGCAGCGTTGTCAGGGCCTACGAGCAGTACTTC; V gene: TRBV29-1; J gene: TRBJ2-7; clone size: .; D gene: .
CDR3 protein: CASSLNSYEQYF; CDR3 DNA: TGTGCCAGCAGCTTAAACAGCTACGAGCAGTACTTC; V gene: TRBV7-8; J gene: TRBJ2-7; clone size: few; D gene: .
CDR3 protein: CASSLDTTNTGELFF; CDR3 DNA: TGTGCCAGCAGCCTGGACACCACGAACACCGGGGAGCTGTTTTTT; V gene: TRBV6-1; J gene: TRBJ2-2; clone size: .; D gene: .
CDR3 protein: CASSPLGGGRKYNEQFF; CDR3 DNA: TGCGCCAGCAGCCCCCTAGGGGGCGGGAGAAAATACAATGAGCAGTTCTTC; V gene: TRBV4-1; J gene: TRBJ2-1; clone size: .; D gene: .
CDR3 protein: CSVEGGSSYNEQFF; CDR3 DNA: TGCAGCGTTGAAGGGGGGAGCTCCTACAATGAGCAGTTCTTC; V gene: TRBV29-1; J gene: TRBJ2-1; clone size: few; D gene: .
CDR3 protein: CASSIDSLARGSYNEQFF; CDR3 DNA: TGTGCCAGTAGTATAGATTCTTTAGCCAGGGGTTCCTACAATGAGCAGTTCTTC; V gene: TRBV19; J gene: TRBJ2-1; clone size: .; D gene: .
CDR3 protein: CASSYRTGRENQPQHF; CDR3 DNA: TGTGCCAGCAGTTACAGGACAGGTCGGGAGAATCAGCCCCAGCATTTT; V gene: TRBV6-2/TRBV6-3; J gene: TRBJ1-5; clone size: .; D gene: TRBD1
CDR3 protein: CASSPSGARETQYF; CDR3 DNA: TGTGCCAGCAGTCCCAGCGGGGCGCGAGAGACCCAGTACTTC; V gene: TRBV3-1; J gene: TRBJ2-5; clone size: few; D gene: TRBD2